The clone carrying this T cell receptor beta chain was counted once. The antigen is undetermined. The entry originates in a study of T cell responses to AZD1222 COVID-19 vaccine. For the study at large: Pooling covered second doses at about 4 or about 12 weeks.

Findings of the study overall: There were mostly white British donors and more females than males, and clonal diversity was possibly underestimated.

Germline CDR1 and CDR2: SEHNR and FQNEAQ (reference sequence). The V end lost 6 bases, the J end lost 1 base, and 12 bases lay between the germline ends. The CDR3 has 14 amino acids. TCRdb keeps only in-frame clones here, not all; method: immunoSEQ multiplex PCR. The sample lists tens of thousands of clones, roughly 89% seen once, with approximately 5.4% in the top ten. The material was peripheral blood, obtained on day 0 of AZD1222 vaccination. This sequence joins TRBV7-9 and TRBJ1-1; TRBD1 might be the D (5 bases). The TCR was taken from an adult in good health. CDR3 in DNA: TGTGCCAGCAGTGCACAGGCCTCGAACACTGAAGCTTTCTTT. It encodes CASSAQASNTEAFF.